This TCR beta chain was sequenced during a study of T cells in Graves' hyperthyroidism and ophthalmopathy. Study overall: Before treatment of any kind, peripheral blood was taken at initial diagnosis.

Overall study results and limits: Most clonotypes expanded in thyroid above 0.001 were likewise present in blood. The authors' 13 V-J model separated ophthalmopathy from stable hyperthyroidism.

RNA transcripts served as the template for amplifying TCR beta CDR3 regions. TCR CDR3 regions were first amplified by RT-PCR with HTBI primers. In TCRdb, the multiplex PCR reads were re-called with MiXCR into one record per CDR3 protein. The sample has hundreds of thousands of distinct CDR3 sequences; 20% to 25% are singletons. This clonotype came up many times. Antigen specificity is unknown. Sequencing input: blood. This clonotype originated in a woman in her 70s with Graves' ophthalmopathy.

CDR3 loop: CASSPHLAGTDTQYF. The CDR3 nucleotides are TGTGCCAGCAGCCCTCATCTAGCGGGCACAGATACGCAGTATTTT. This chain links TRBV12-3 or TRBV12-4 with TRBJ2-3, with 7 bases matching TRBD2. CDR3 length: 15 residues. The trim removed 6 bases at V and 1 base at J, leaving 7 bases unmatched.